The 17 T cell receptor beta chains below all came from one sample that was sequenced in a study of T-cell memory formation after mild COVID-19. From the 5' RACE reads, TCRdb called clonotypes with MiXCR, one entry per CDR3 protein. The data contain hundreds of thousands of distinct CDR3 sequences, roughly an eighth of them singletons. Sequencing input: PBMCs or a T cell subset sorted from them (not recorded which). The receptors derive from a man aged 18 to 35 who had mild COVID-19 (a few samples of this study predate the infection). Cell type and time point are not known.

For this clonotype: An end of the junction differs from the germline gene, which may be a read error. This chain links TRBV12-3 or TRBV12-4 with TRBJ2-5; D is uncertain. The CDR3 loop spans 11 amino acids. The DNA of the CDR3 is TGTGCCAGCGGTTTCCAAGAGACCCAGTACTTC. Translation gives CASGFQETQYF.

This clonotype was recorded many times. The rearrangement links TRBV12-3 or TRBV12-4 to TRBJ2-7; TRBD2 is a possible D gene (5 bases). This CDR3 is built from 12 residues. V was cut by 8 bases and J by 7 bases, with 15 bases left in between. CDR3 amino acids: CASGEGSSEQYF. CDR3 nucleotide sequence: TGTGCCAGCGGAGAGGGTTCGAGTGAGCAGTACTTC.

The CDR3 sequence: CASSPVPSGGETQYF. CDR3 coding DNA: TGCGCCAGCAGCCCGGTTCCCTCCGGGGGAGAGACCCAGTACTTC. The rearrangement joins TRBV5-1 to TRBJ2-5; TRBD2 might be the D (6 bases). There are 15 residues in the CDR3. The V and J ends lost 4 bases and 4 bases respectively, with 17 bases between them. Germline-derived CDR1 and CDR2 are SGHRS and YFSETQ.

The J gene is TRBJ2-2, the V gene TRBV4-1; D gene unclear. The germline V gene has CDR1 MGHRA and CDR2 YSYEKL. CDR3 size: 16 residues. V shed 0 bases and J shed 7 bases, with 15 bases lying between them. DNA of the CDR3: TGCGCCAGCAGCCAAGATGGGTCACTGACAAGCGGGGAGCTGTTTTTT. As protein: CASSQDGSLTSGELFF.

This rearrangement joins TRBV4-3 to TRBJ2-3; 9 bases map to TRBD1. The CDR3 has 16 residues. Germline values: CDR1 LGHNA, CDR2 YSLEER. J lost 5 bases, V lost 4 bases, and 10 bases had no gene match. CDR3 sequence reads: CASSPGQTGGLDTQYF. The CDR3 DNA reads TGCGCCAGCAGCCCGGGACAGACAGGGGGATTAGATACGCAGTATTTT.

The J gene is TRBJ2-1, the V gene TRBV18, with 13 bases lining up with TRBD2. The CDR3 loop spans 16 amino acids. J was trimmed by 7 bases and V by 2 bases; bases with no gene match: 5. Germline V gives CDR1 KGHSH, CDR2 LQKENI. CDR3 amino acids: CASSPTSGGAINEQFF. In nucleotides, the CDR3 is TGTGCCAGCTCACCAACTAGCGGGGGGGCCATAAATGAGCAGTTCTTC.

This clonotype has more than one count but fewer than ten. The J gene is TRBJ2-7, the V gene TRBV6-5; D possibly matches TRBD1 or TRBD2 (5 bases each). Germline lookup yields CDR1 MNHEY and CDR2 SVGAGI. V lost 2 bases and J lost 7, with 12 bases in between. CDR3 length: 13 amino acids. As DNA, the CDR3 is TGTGCCAGCAGTTACAATGGGGGTTCGGAGCAGTACTTC. Translation: CASSYNGGSEQYF.

This clonotype has more than one count but fewer than ten. The chain uses TRBV4-1 and TRBJ1-6; D might be TRBD1 (6 bases). CDR3 length: 18 residues. Germline CDR1 MGHRA, CDR2 YSYEKL. V was clipped by 1 base and J by 8 bases, with 21 bases between them. CDR3 DNA: TGCGCCAGCAGCCAAGCGTTCGTACGGGGGGCCCGAGATTCACCCCTCCACTTT. Encoded protein: CASSQAFVRGARDSPLHF.

V gene TRBV9 combines with J gene TRBJ1-2; D ambiguous. V lost 0 bases to trimming and J lost 8 bases, with 11 bases between them. The V gene's germline CDR1 is SGDLS and CDR2 YYNGEE. This CDR3 is built from 13 residues. In nucleotides, the CDR3 is TGTGCCAGCAGCGTAGATTGGGAGTTGGGCTACACCTTC. This sequence encodes CASSVDWELGYTF.

The chain joins TRBV18 to TRBJ1-1; D gene uncertain. The CDR3 loop spans 13 amino acids. Trimming left V 0 bases short and J 6 bases short, with 8 bases between. Germline lookup yields CDR1 KGHSH and CDR2 LQKENI. The CDR3 coding sequence is TGTGCCAGCTCACCACCGTCCAGCTCTGAAGCTTTCTTT. This translates into CASSPPSSSEAFF.

This clonotype was counted many times. The V call is TRBV24-1, the J call TRBJ2-2; D is uncertain. The V end was cut by 5 bases, the J end by 3 bases, with 6 bases between. This CDR3 is built from 13 residues. The germline CDR1 and CDR2 sequences are KGHDR and SFDVKD. The CDR3 region is CATSGSYTGELFF. The CDR3 region has the DNA TGTGCCACCAGTGGCAGCTACACCGGGGAGCTGTTTTTT.

This clonotype has just a few counts. This chain joins TRBV20-1 and TRBJ2-5; perhaps TRBD2 as D (5 bases). Deletions cut 2 bases from V and 6 bases from J, with 16 bases between. The CDR3 runs to 14 residues. Germline V CDR1 and CDR2: DFQATT, SNEGSKA (reference sequence). The CDR3 reads CSARREGLGKTQYF. CDR3 DNA sequence: TGCAGTGCTAGACGGGAAGGGCTGGGGAAGACCCAGTACTTC.

This clonotype was seen a few times. J is TRBJ2-5 and V is TRBV9, with D tentatively TRBD2 (6 bases). V was trimmed by 0 bases and J by 3 bases, leaving 9 bases between them. Germline V gene data show CDR1 as SGDLS and CDR2 as YYNGEE. There are 14 residues in the CDR3. Written as DNA, the CDR3 is TGTGCCAGCAGCGTAGGGCGCGGGGAAGAGACCCAGTACTTC. Translation gives CASSVGRGEETQYF.

This chain links TRBV15 with TRBJ1-2; D gene uncertain. CDR1 and CDR2 from the germline V gene are LNHNV and YYDKDF (reference sequence). The germline V and J ends were trimmed by 5 bases and 8 bases, with 24 bases remaining between them. The length of the CDR3 is 16 residues. The CDR3 here is CATSGYLSGQLEGYTF. The CDR3 bases are TGTGCCACCAGCGGCTACTTAAGCGGCCAGCTGGAAGGCTACACCTTC.

This clonotype was seen only a few times. The chain has TRBV5-4 and TRBJ1-2; D possibly corresponds to TRBD1 (6 bases). The CDR3 sequence is 14 residues long. CDR1 is SGHNT, CDR2 YYREEE, per germline (reference sequence). Trimming took off 4 bases at V and 5 bases at J, with 15 bases between the two ends. The CDR3, as DNA: TGTGCCAGCAGCGCACCTACCGGGACATATGGCTACACCTTC. It yields the protein CASSAPTGTYGYTF. The variable domain in full, with the rest retrieved from reference TRBV5-4 and TRBJ1-2, is ETGVTQSPTHLIKTRGQQVTLRCSSQSGHNTVSWYQQALGQGPQFIFQYYREEENGRGNFPPRFSGLQFPNYSSELNVNALELDDSALYLCASSAPTGTYGYTFGSGTRLTVV.

This clonotype appeared a single time. CDR3 protein: CASSLRSNTEAFF. CDR3 DNA sequence: TGTGCCAGCAGCTTGCGATCGAACACTGAAGCTTTCTTT. The chain has TRBV5-4 and TRBJ1-1; D call uncertain. This CDR3 has 13 residues. The ends were cut back, 1 base at V and 1 base at J, with 5 bases in the middle. Per the germline V gene, CDR1 is SGHNT and CDR2 is YYREEE (reference sequence).

This clonotype was observed at least ten times. The chain couples TRBV9 to TRBJ2-7, with D possibly TRBD2 on 7 matching bases. The germline CDR1 and CDR2 sequences are SGDLS and YYNGEE. The CDR3 covers 14 residues. V lost 2 bases and J lost 2, with 11 bases in between. The CDR3 DNA is TGTGCCAGCAGCGTTGGGGGGGACACCTACGAGCAGTACTTC. Its translation is CASSVGGDTYEQYF.